This TCR beta chain was sequenced for a study of PD-1 blockade in classical Hodgkin lymphoma. Patients all relapsed after autologous stem cell transplantation, and there was variation in brentuximab vedotin exposure. Clones were sequenced by immunoSEQ multiplex PCR, and TCRdb holds only the in-frame ones, with some missing. Seen here are about 6,500 clones, around 77% observed once, and the top ten hold more than 30%. This CDR3 is 12 amino acids long. Trimming cost V 7 bases and J 6 bases; bases outside gene matches: 2. The germline CDR1 and CDR2 sequences are MDHEN and SYDVKM. The TCR originated in a human donor with classical Hodgkin lymphoma. V gene TRBV28 combines with J gene TRBJ2-3; 9 bases are shared with TRBD2. The source material was peripheral blood mononuclear cells (PBMCs), sampled at baseline. The CDR3 here is CASMREGDTQYF. CDR3 coding DNA: TGTGCCAGCATGCGGGAGGGGGATACGCAGTATTTT.